These 32 T cell receptor beta chains share one sample of origin, sequenced in a study of cytomegalovirus exposure and HLA in healthy donors. The study ran its PCR with 60 Vbeta and 13 Jbeta primers. TCRdb's copy holds only in-frame clones and misses some; the assay was immunoSEQ multiplex PCR. This sample carries about 240,000 clones, roughly four fifths of them seen once, and the ten largest clones take roughly 7.4%. The specimen was PBMCs. The receptors here all came from a woman between 55 and 75 years old in good health and CMV-seropositive.

The chain carries TRBV5-1 and TRBJ1-5; TRBD1 agrees at 7 bases. The CDR3 loop spans 14 amino acids. V trimming: 2 bases; J trimming: 5 bases; junction bases outside the gene matches: 4. Germline CDR1 SGHRS, CDR2 YFSETQ. This CDR3 is CASSLQGPDQPQHF. The CDR3 nucleotides are TGCGCCAGCAGCTTACAGGGGCCGGATCAGCCCCAGCATTTT.

The V and J genes are TRBV4-1 and TRBJ1-1; TRBD1 aligns across 11 bases. Germline V gives CDR1 MGHRA, CDR2 YSYEKL. J gave up 4 bases and V 4 bases, and 8 bases lay outside the gene matches. This CDR3 region has 16 residues. The CDR3 protein is CASSPGTGGLATEAFF. CDR3 nucleotides: TGCGCCAGCAGCCCAGGGACAGGGGGTTTGGCCACTGAAGCTTTCTTT.

V gene TRBV7-3 combines with J gene TRBJ2-1, with TRBD1 matching over 7 bases. The CDR3 has 15 residues. V lost 1 base and J lost 9; bases outside the gene matches: 9. Germline V gene sequence: CDR1 SGHTA, CDR2 FQGTGA. The CDR3 DNA is TGTGCCAGCAGCTTAAATATAGGGGGCTTGAGTGAGCAGTTCTTC. It translates to CASSLNIGGLSEQFF.

V usage is TRBV5-1 and J usage is TRBJ1-6; 8 bases match TRBD1. Germline V gene data show CDR1 as SGHRS and CDR2 as YFSETQ. Trimming cost V 5 bases and J 8 bases; bases outside gene matches: 6. The CDR3 loop spans 14 amino acids. CDR3 bases: TGCGCCAGCAGATTAGGACAGGGAGATTCACCCCTCCACTTT. It translates to CASRLGQGDSPLHF.

The V and J genes are TRBV13 and TRBJ2-2; maybe TRBD2 (5 bases). Trimming took off 0 bases at V and 2 bases at J, with 7 bases between the two ends. The CDR3 is 15 amino acids. CDR1 and CDR2 from the germline V gene are PRHDT and FYEKMQ (reference sequence). CDR3 bases: TGTGCCAGCAGCTTAGGGTCGGGAAACACCGGGGAGCTGTTTTTT. It yields the protein CASSLGSGNTGELFF.

V is TRBV7-2 and J is TRBJ2-5; 7 bases agree with TRBD1. There are 14 residues in the CDR3. The trim removed 5 bases at V and 4 bases at J, leaving 7 bases unmatched. Germline V lookup: CDR1 SGHTA, CDR2 FQGNSA. The CDR3 spells CASSRNRGLETQYF. The CDR3 bases are TGTGCCAGCAGCCGAAACAGGGGCCTAGAGACCCAGTACTTC.

The chain combines TRBV19 with TRBJ2-1, with a possible D match to TRBD2 (7 bases). The length of the CDR3 is 19 residues. Germline-derived CDR1 and CDR2 are LNHDA and SQIVND (reference sequence). Deletions cut 5 bases from V and 6 bases from J, with 29 bases between. The DNA for the CDR3 is TGTGCCAGTAGTCCCCGGAGGGGGACGGGCGGGAGCCCTCGCAATGAGCAGTTCTTC. Amino acids: CASSPRRGTGGSPRNEQFF. Complete variable domain (other parts from reference TRBV19 and TRBJ2-1): DGGITQSPKYLFRKEGQNVTLSCEQNLNHDAMYWYRQDPGQGLRLIYYSQIVNDFQKGDIAEGYSVSREKKESFPLTVTSAQKNPTAFYLCASSPRRGTGGSPRNEQFFGPGTRLTVL.

The chain combines TRBV5-1 with TRBJ1-3; D is unclear. The length of the CDR3 is 16 residues. Germline CDR1 is SGHRS and CDR2 is YFSETQ. Between the trimmed V and J ends, which lost 1 base and 1 base, there was a span of 12 bases. In DNA form, the CDR3 reads TGCGCCAGCAGCTTGCAAGAGACAAGGTCTGGAAACACCATATATTTT. The encoded protein is CASSLQETRSGNTIYF.

This chain connects TRBV4-1 to TRBJ2-5; 8 nucleotides agree with TRBD1. Germline-derived CDR1 and CDR2 are MGHRA and YSYEKL. V was clipped by 0 bases and J by 5 bases; unmatched bases: 8. This CDR3 has 16 residues. The chain's CDR3 is CASSQDPHRGRETQYF. CDR3 DNA: TGCGCCAGCAGCCAAGATCCCCACAGGGGGAGGGAGACCCAGTACTTC.

This clone was observed a handful of times. The chain links TRBV4-1 to TRBJ2-1; the D is unclear. Trimming pared 0 bases from V and 5 bases from J, leaving 14 bases between. The CDR3 has 16 amino acids. Germline lookup yields CDR1 MGHRA and CDR2 YSYEKL. CDR3: CASSQDIERYDNEQFF. The CDR3 DNA reads TGCGCCAGCAGCCAAGATATTGAGAGGTACGACAATGAGCAGTTCTTC.

This clone has only a few counts. V is TRBV7-2 and J is TRBJ1-1; no reliable D call. Per the germline V gene, CDR1 is SGHTA and CDR2 is FQGNSA. This CDR3 comprises 13 residues. Trimming cost V 2 bases and J 4 bases, with 8 bases left between them. The CDR3 region has the DNA TGTGCCAGCAGCTTAAGGCGGAGCACTGAAGCTTTCTTT. Amino acids: CASSLRRSTEAFF.

The chain couples TRBV15 to TRBJ2-4; 9 positions agree with TRBD2. This CDR3 spans 14 amino acids. From germline, CDR1 is LNHNV and CDR2 YYDKDF (reference sequence). V shed 5 bases, J shed 6 bases, and the junction held 5 bases outside the gene matches. CDR3 amino acids: CATSPASGTNIQYF. The DNA of the CDR3 is TGTGCCACCAGCCCAGCTAGCGGGACAAACATTCAGTACTTC.

The rearrangement uses TRBV15 and TRBJ1-3, with TRBD1 matching 9 bases. The CDR3 runs 15 residues. Germline V gene sequence: CDR1 LNHNV, CDR2 YYDKDF (reference sequence). Trimming removed 5 bases from V and 3 bases from J; junction bases left unmatched: 5. CDR3 nucleotide sequence: TGTGCCACCAGCGGCGACAGGGGGTTTGGAAACACCATATATTTT. Protein product: CATSGDRGFGNTIYF.

J is TRBJ2-5 and V is TRBV19, with a possible D match to TRBD2 (6 bases). The CDR3 consists of 15 residues. Between the trimmed V and J ends, which lost 5 bases and 5 bases, there was a span of 18 bases. Germline V lookup: CDR1 LNHDA, CDR2 SQIVND (reference sequence). The CDR3 DNA follows: TGTGCCAGTAGTCTGAGGGCGGGGTGGAAGGAGACCCAGTACTTC. Protein: CASSLRAGWKETQYF. The full variable domain, rest sourced from reference TRBV19 and TRBJ2-5, is DGGITQSPKYLFRKEGQNVTLSCEQNLNHDAMYWYRQDPGQGLRLIYYSQIVNDFQKGDIAEGYSVSREKKESFPLTVTSAQKNPTAFYLCASSLRAGWKETQYFGPGTRLLVL.

The chain uses TRBV18 and TRBJ2-1; D is perhaps TRBD1 (5 bases). The germline CDR1 and CDR2 sequences are KGHSH and LQKENI. With 2 bases removed from V and 9 bases from J, the gap between germline ends came to 8 bases. The CDR3 contains 12 residues. CDR3 in amino acids: CASSPARGEQFF. CDR3 in DNA: TGTGCCAGCTCACCAGCAAGGGGTGAGCAGTTCTTC.

The rearrangement joins TRBV18 to TRBJ1-2; maybe TRBD1 (5 bases). Trimming removed 4 bases at V and 6 bases at J, with 12 bases between. Germline V gene data show CDR1 as KGHSH and CDR2 as LQKENI. There are 13 residues in the CDR3. CDR3 region: CASSLQVEDGYTF. CDR3 in DNA: TGTGCCAGCTCACTACAGGTAGAGGATGGCTACACCTTC.

The chain has TRBV5-4 and TRBJ1-4; the D is unclear. The CDR3 spans 15 residues. Germline loops: CDR1 SGHNT, CDR2 YYREEE (reference sequence). Trimming shortened V by 9 bases and J by 0 bases, and 15 bases separated the two germline ends. The CDR3 loop reads CATKEGRATNEKLFF. The CDR3 bases are TGTGCCACCAAAGAGGGCCGGGCAACTAATGAAAAACTGTTTTTT.

The rearrangement links TRBV28 to TRBJ2-4, with D possibly matching TRBD1 (6 bases). The CDR3 is made up of 19 amino acids. V lost 3 bases to trimming and J lost 2 bases, with 23 bases between them. CDR1 and CDR2 from the germline V gene are MDHEN and SYDVKM. CDR3 coding DNA: TGTGCCAGCAGTTTGGGAAGGGACACCAATCCTTTTACCAAAAACATTCAGTACTTC. As protein: CASSLGRDTNPFTKNIQYF.

CDR3 protein: CAGRGGALGYTF. CDR3 nucleotides: TGTGCCGGACGAGGGGGCGCCTTGGGCTACACCTTC. The V gene is TRBV28, the J gene TRBJ1-2, with TRBD1 matching over 7 bases. Trimming took 11 bases from V and 8 from J; bases not matched to a gene: 11. The CDR3 contains 12 residues. Germline V lookup: CDR1 MDHEN, CDR2 SYDVKM.

The rearrangement uses TRBV6-4 and TRBJ2-1; 7 bases agree with TRBD1. CDR3 length equals 11 residues. The junction had 7 bases not matched to a gene; V was cut back by 6 bases and J by 14 bases. Per the germline V gene, CDR1 is MRHNA and CDR2 is SNTAGT. CDR3 nucleotide sequence: TGTGCCAGCAGGTTAGGGACAGCTGAGTTCTTC. Translating it yields CASRLGTAEFF.

This chain connects TRBV5-1 to TRBJ1-1; TRBD1 matches at 7 bases. CDR1 is SGHRS, CDR2 YFSETQ, per germline. V was clipped by 4 bases and J by 1 base; unmatched bases: 7. This CDR3 is built from 15 residues. The CDR3 bases are TGCGCCAGCAGCCTGACCGGGACAGAGAACACTGAAGCTTTCTTT. Its translation is CASSLTGTENTEAFF. The full variable domain, rest sourced from reference TRBV5-1 and TRBJ1-1, is KAGVTQTPRYLIKTRGQQVTLSCSPISGHRSVSWYQQTPGQGLQFLFEYFSETQRNKGNFPGRFSGRQFSNSRSEMNVSTLELGDSALYLCASSLTGTENTEAFFGQGTRLTVV.

The V call is TRBV5-4, the J call TRBJ1-2; D is perhaps TRBD1 (6 bases). V dropped 5 bases and J dropped 6 bases, with 17 bases sitting between them. CDR1 SGHNT and CDR2 YYREEE come from the germline V gene (reference sequence). The CDR3 covers 14 residues. The CDR3 spells CASRLVGGLHGYTF. DNA of the CDR3: TGTGCCAGCAGGCTGGTAGGGGGTTTACATGGCTACACCTTC.

Only one count was recorded for this clone. The chain joins TRBV27 to TRBJ2-4; maybe TRBD2 (5 bases). V lost 3 bases to trimming and J lost 1 base, with 16 bases between them. The germline V gene encodes CDR1 MNHEY and CDR2 SMNVEV (reference sequence). The CDR3 runs to 17 residues. The DNA of the CDR3 is TGTGCCAGCAGTTTCCTGAAAGCGGATGGGGCCAAAAACATTCAGTACTTC. Amino acid sequence: CASSFLKADGAKNIQYF.

This clone was seen once. Other DNA sequences in the sample encode the same CDR3. The chain carries TRBV6-5 and TRBJ2-7; 7 bases are shared with TRBD1. The CDR3 runs 15 residues. The germline V gene has CDR1 MNHEY and CDR2 SVGAGI. With V trimmed by 5 bases and J by 0 bases, 7 bases remained unmatched. The CDR3, as DNA: TGTGCCAGCAGTAGGGACAGACGGAGCTCCTACGAGCAGTACTTC. It yields the protein CASSRDRRSSYEQYF.

The chain employs TRBV25-1 and TRBJ2-6; a possible D gene is TRBD1 (6 bases). This CDR3 contains 15 residues. Germline V CDR1 and CDR2: MGHDK, SYGVNS. The V and J ends lost 5 bases and 4 bases respectively, with 12 bases between them. The CDR3 nucleotides read TGTGCCAGCAGTTACGACAGGTCCGGGGCCAACGTCCTGACTTTC. It specifies CASSYDRSGANVLTF.

The gene calls are TRBV19 and TRBJ2-7, with D maybe TRBD2 (6 bases). V was trimmed by 4 bases and J by 2 bases, leaving 9 bases between them. CDR1 is LNHDA, CDR2 SQIVND, per germline (reference sequence). The CDR3 is 13 residues long. CDR3 nucleotides: TGTGCCAGTAGTAGGCCGGGGGCCTACGAGCAGTACTTC. The encoded protein is CASSRPGAYEQYF.

CDR3 residues: CASSLQVDTEAFF. Written as DNA, the CDR3 is TGTGCCAGCAGCCTTCAGGTGGACACTGAAGCTTTCTTT. This chain links TRBV11-3 with TRBJ1-1; D is uncertain. Germline CDR1 is SGHNT and CDR2 is YENEEA. With 5 bases removed from V and 3 bases from J, the gap between germline ends came to 10 bases. The CDR3 extends over 13 amino acids.

The rearrangement joins TRBV7-7 to TRBJ2-7; D possibly corresponds to TRBD2 (6 bases). V lost 5 bases to trimming and J lost 3 bases, with 17 bases between them. CDR1 is SSHAT and CDR2 is FNYEAQ in the germline V gene (reference sequence). The CDR3 runs 15 residues. The DNA of the CDR3 is TGTGCCAGCAGCCCTGGAGTAGCGGCTTACTACGAGCAGTACTTC. This encodes CASSPGVAAYYEQYF. Full variable domain (rest looked up from reference TRBV7-7 and TRBJ2-7): GAGVSQSPRYKVTKRGQDVTLRCDPISSHATLYWYQQALGQGPEFLTYFNYEAQPDKSGLPSDRFSAERPEGSISTLTIQRTEQRDSAMYRCASSPGVAAYYEQYFGPGTRLTVT.

V gene TRBV14 combines with J gene TRBJ1-1; D not resolved. The CDR3 is 13 amino acids. From germline, CDR1 is SGHDN and CDR2 FVKESK. Trimming cost V 2 bases and J 4 bases, with 8 bases left between them. The CDR3 coding sequence is TGTGCCAGCAGCCAATCTCGGGGCACTGAAGCTTTCTTT. Translated, it gives CASSQSRGTEAFF.

For this clone: This CDR3 is also generated by other DNA sequences in the sample. The chain couples TRBV29-1 to TRBJ1-1, with 7 bases matching TRBD1. The CDR3 is made up of 12 amino acids. Germline loops: CDR1 SQVTM, CDR2 ANQGSEA. V lost 6 bases to trimming and J lost 1 base; unmatched junction nucleotides: 2. The CDR3 here is CSVGQANTEAFF. DNA for the CDR3: TGCAGCGTAGGACAGGCGAACACTGAAGCTTTCTTT.

In DNA form, the CDR3 reads TGTGCCAGCAGCCACCCTCGGGGGGGGGCGCCTGGGGCCAACGTCCTGACTTTC. It is translated as CASSHPRGGAPGANVLTF. The chain couples TRBV9 to TRBJ2-6, with TRBD2 identical over 8 bases. The CDR3 contains 18 residues. Losses at the gene ends were 4 bases for V and 2 bases for J; bases not matched to a gene: 11. Germline V lookup: CDR1 SGDLS, CDR2 YYNGEE. Using reference TRBV9 and TRBJ2-6 for the parts outside the CDR3, the full variable domain is DSGVTQTPKHLITATGQRVTLRCSPRSGDLSVYWYQQSLDQGLQFLIQYYNGEERAKGNILERFSAQQFPDLHSELNLSSLELGDSALYFCASSHPRGGAPGANVLTFGAGSRLTVL.

This clone was recorded only once. J is TRBJ2-5 and V is TRBV7-3; D possibly corresponds to TRBD2 (5 bases). Trimming removed 3 bases at V and 5 bases at J, with 10 bases between. The CDR3 extends over 13 amino acids. The germline V gene has CDR1 SGHTA and CDR2 FQGTGA. The CDR3 protein is CASSFGVRETQYF. DNA for the CDR3: TGTGCCAGCAGCTTCGGGGTCCGGGAGACCCAGTACTTC.